These 7 T cell receptor beta chains originate from one sample sequenced in a study of T cell repertoires in cytomegalovirus infection. One entry per CDR3 protein, called by TCRdb with MiXCR from the reads. The repertoire holds 200,000 to 250,000 distinct CDR3 sequences, with roughly an eighth as singletons. Sequences were obtained from PBMCs. The receptor source for this set is a human donor in good health (CMV status not recorded). Some clones in this sample may be carry-over from other donors' samples.

This clonotype was found a few times. DNA for the CDR3: TGTGCCAGCAGCCAAATCGGGACAGGGGGTACTAGGAGTCCCCACACAGATACGCAGTATTTT. Protein product: CASSQIGTGGTRSPHTDTQYF. This chain joins TRBV7-2 and TRBJ2-3; 11 positions match TRBD1. The CDR3 is 21 amino acids. Trimming at V came to 5 bases and at J to 2 bases, leaving 21 bases not matched to a gene. Germline V gene data show CDR1 as SGHTA and CDR2 as FQGNSA.

In this sample, this clonotype turned up many times. V gene TRBV7-2 combines with J gene TRBJ1-5; 9 positions agree with TRBD1. The CDR3 runs 15 residues. CDR1 and CDR2 from the germline V gene are SGHTA and FQGNSA. Germline trimming cut 1 base from V and 7 bases from J; bases unmatched to any gene: 5. In nucleotides, the CDR3 is TGTGCCAGCAGCTTAGAGGGACAGGGTAAACAGCCCCAGCATTTT. This sequence encodes CASSLEGQGKQPQHF.

This clonotype showed up just a few times. The V call is TRBV28, the J call TRBJ2-3; 10 nucleotides match TRBD2. The trim removed 4 bases at V and 14 bases at J, leaving 6 bases unmatched. Germline lookup yields CDR1 MDHEN and CDR2 SYDVKM. This CDR3 is built from 12 residues. DNA for the CDR3: TGTGCCAGCAGTTACGGACTAGCGGAATGGTATTTT. Encoded protein: CASSYGLAEWYF. The complete variable domain, with remaining parts taken from reference TRBV28 and TRBJ2-3, reads DVKVTQSSRYLVKRTGEKVFLECVQDMDHENMFWYRQDPGLGLRLIYFSYDVKMKEKGDIPEGYSVSREKKERFSLILESASTNQTSMYLCASSYGLAEWYFGPGTRLTVL.

This clonotype was recorded at least ten times. The V call is TRBV6-1, the J call TRBJ2-1; D uncertain. The V end was cut by 5 bases, the J end by 2 bases, with 10 bases between. The CDR3 loop spans 14 amino acids. CDR1 MNHNS and CDR2 SASEGT come from the germline V gene. The CDR3 protein is CASSTRSTYNEQFF. CDR3 sequence (DNA): TGTGCCAGCAGTACCCGTTCGACCTACAATGAGCAGTTCTTC.

V and J are TRBV29-1 and TRBJ1-2; 7 bases line up with TRBD1. In germline, CDR1 is SQVTM, CDR2 ANQGSEA. The junction had 7 bases not matched to a gene; V was cut back by 6 bases and J by 3 bases. CDR3 size: 13 residues. CDR3 sequence reads: CSVLAGGDYGYTF. The DNA of the CDR3 is TGCAGCGTCCTCGCAGGGGGGGACTATGGCTACACCTTC.

This clonotype was found many times. The chain is built from TRBV19 and TRBJ2-3; the match to TRBD2 covers 9 bases. V lost 0 bases and J lost 7; bases outside the gene matches: 8. In germline, CDR1 is LNHDA, CDR2 SQIVND (reference sequence). The CDR3 covers 16 residues. CDR3 nucleotides: TGTGCCAGTAGTATAGATTCGGCGGGGGGGCCGTATACGCAGTATTTT. Its protein product is CASSIDSAGGPYTQYF.

The chain combines TRBV3-1 with TRBJ1-1; the match to TRBD1 covers 8 bases. CDR3 length: 17 residues. After removal of 4 bases from V and 0 bases from J, the junction contained 10 bases not matched to a gene. CDR1 LGHDT and CDR2 YNNKEL come from the germline V gene (reference sequence). DNA for the CDR3: TGTGCCAGCAGCCCAGGGGGCTCGCACCCCATGAACACTGAAGCTTTCTTT. Residues: CASSPGGSHPMNTEAFF.